A single count supports the clone carrying this TCR beta chain. These data are taken from a study of blood T cell repertoires in COVID-19. In the study overall: Italy, Spain and the United States were the sources of the convalescent and acute COVID-19 samples.

This CDR3 is built from 15 residues. The V segment lost 4 bases and the J segment 3 bases; nucleotides outside the gene matches: 6. Germline V gives CDR1 LNHDA, CDR2 SQIVND (reference sequence). Recruits, aged about 18 to 95 years, lived in around 24 US areas. Participant reports of clinical history set cohort assignment. Only in-frame clones appear in the TCRdb table, and some are missing; sequencing was by immunoSEQ multiplex PCR. The sample consists of roughly 310,000 clones, 89% of them appearing once. This receptor was obtained from a woman aged 40-49 years who had recovered from COVID-19. The V and J genes are TRBV19 and TRBJ2-3, with 8 bases fitting TRBD2. The sequenced material came from PBMCs or T cells enriched from blood (not recorded which). The chain's CDR3 is CASSRASGLTDTQYF. CDR3 sequence (DNA): TGTGCCAGTAGTAGGGCTAGCGGGCTTACAGATACGCAGTATTTT.